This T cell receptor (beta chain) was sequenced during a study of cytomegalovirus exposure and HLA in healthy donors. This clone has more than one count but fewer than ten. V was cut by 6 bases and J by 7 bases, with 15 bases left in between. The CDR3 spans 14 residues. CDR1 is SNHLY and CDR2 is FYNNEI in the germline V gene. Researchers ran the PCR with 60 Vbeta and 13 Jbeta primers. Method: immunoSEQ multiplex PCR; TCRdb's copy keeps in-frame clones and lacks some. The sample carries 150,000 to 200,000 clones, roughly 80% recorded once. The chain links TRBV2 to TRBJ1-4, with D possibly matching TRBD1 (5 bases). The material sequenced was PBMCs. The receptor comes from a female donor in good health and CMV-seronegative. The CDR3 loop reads CASSRSGLGEKLFF. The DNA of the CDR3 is TGTGCCAGCAGCCGGTCAGGGTTAGGTGAAAAACTGTTTTTT.